This passage covers 3 T cell receptor beta chains from one sample sequenced in a study of blood T cell repertoires in COVID-19. The protocol was immunoSEQ multiplex PCR, while the TCRdb copy is restricted to in-frame clones and leaves out a portion. This table has around 150,000 clones, roughly 80% appearing once. Source material: PBMCs or T cells enriched from blood (not recorded which). The receptor source for this set is a woman between 55 and 75 years old who had recovered from COVID-19.

The chain has TRBV12-3 or TRBV12-4 and TRBJ2-2; D not resolved. V was cut by 6 bases and J by 2 bases, with 7 bases left in between. The CDR3 totals 13 residues. CDR3 protein: CASRIFNTGELFF. CDR3 in DNA: TGTGCCAGCAGAATATTTAACACCGGGGAGCTGTTTTTT.

The chain recombines TRBV13 with TRBJ2-7; a weak D match, TRBD1 (6 bases). The CDR3 covers 14 residues. The germline CDR1 and CDR2 sequences are PRHDT and FYEKMQ (reference sequence). With 0 bases removed from V and 2 bases from J, the gap between germline ends came to 8 bases. The CDR3 DNA is TGTGCCAGCAGCTTAGGACAGGGAGCCTACGAGCAGTACTTC. Translated, it gives CASSLGQGAYEQYF.

V gene TRBV6-5 combines with J gene TRBJ1-6, with no clear D. The CDR3 runs to 15 residues. Trimming took off 3 bases at V and 5 bases at J, with 11 bases between the two ends. Germline-derived CDR1 and CDR2 are MNHEY and SVGAGI. Written as DNA, the CDR3 is TGTGCCAGCAGTTATGCGTGGCGGAATAATTCACCCCTCCACTTT. This codes for CASSYAWRNNSPLHF.